One and the same sample provided the 15 T cell receptor beta chains below, sequenced in a study of early T cells in non-severe SARS-CoV-2 infection. TCRdb re-derived calls from the 5' RACE reads in MiXCR, one entry per CDR3 protein. The sample yields about 60,000 distinct CDR3 sequences, around 9.9% seen once. The sequenced sample was whole blood. The source of these receptors is an adult who was a healthcare worker with PCR-confirmed SARS-CoV-2 infection or an uninfected control (not recorded which).

Ten or more counts support this clonotype. The V call is TRBV5-1, the J call TRBJ2-6; D is uncertain. Trimming took 0 bases from V and 0 from J, leaving 7 bases between them. The CDR3 extends over 16 amino acids. Per the germline V gene, CDR1 is SGHRS and CDR2 is YFSETQ. CDR3 bases: TGCGCCAGCAGCTTGGGTCTTAGCTCTGGGGCCAACGTCCTGACTTTC. It specifies CASSLGLSSGANVLTF.

This clonotype was detected a few times. V usage is TRBV9 and J usage is TRBJ2-1; 10 nucleotides agree with TRBD2. The CDR3 length is 16 residues. Losses at the gene ends were 3 bases for V and 7 bases for J; bases not matched to a gene: 10. Germline CDR1 and CDR2: SGDLS and YYNGEE. CDR3 DNA sequence: TGTGCCAGCAGCGGGCCTAGCGGGGGTGCGTGGAATGAGCAGTTCTTC. It yields the protein CASSGPSGGAWNEQFF.

This clonotype is classed as medium-sized. This chain connects TRBV28 to TRBJ2-5; no definite D call. With 0 bases removed from V and 5 bases from J, the gap between germline ends came to 13 bases. Germline CDR1 is MDHEN and CDR2 is SYDVKM. CDR3 size: 15 residues. The CDR3 nucleotides are TGTGCCAGCAGTTTATGCCCAGTTAATCTGGAGACCCAGTACTTC. Translation: CASSLCPVNLETQYF.

The V and J genes are TRBV6-1 and TRBJ2-5; D gene uncertain. The germline CDR1 and CDR2 sequences are MNHNS and SASEGT. Deletions cut 7 bases from V and 1 base from J, with 16 bases between. The CDR3 totals 15 residues. CDR3 nucleotide sequence: TGTGCCAGCACCCTCCCTGGAGCCAGCCAAGAGACCCAGTACTTC. Its protein is CASTLPGASQETQYF.

This clonotype showed up just a few times. The rearrangement links TRBV5-1 to TRBJ2-3; D gene ambiguous. V gave up 0 bases and J gave up 2 bases, with 13 bases separating them. The CDR3 loop spans 16 amino acids. The germline CDR1 and CDR2 sequences are SGHRS and YFSETQ. The DNA of the CDR3 is TGCGCCAGCAGCTTGGCCTCGGTCAGAAACACAGATACGCAGTATTTT. Its protein product is CASSLASVRNTDTQYF.

This clonotype came up many times. V usage is TRBV20-1 and J usage is TRBJ2-3, with 11 bases fitting TRBD1. V shed 5 bases and J 3 bases; nucleotides not matched to a gene: 7. From germline, CDR1 is DFQATT and CDR2 SNEGSKA (reference sequence). The CDR3 length is 15 residues. CDR3 region: CSAATGTGGTDTQYF. CDR3 sequence (DNA): TGCAGTGCTGCCACCGGGACAGGGGGAACAGATACGCAGTATTTT.

This clonotype appeared many times. The V gene is TRBV5-1, the J gene TRBJ2-2; D not resolved. V was shortened by 5 bases and J by 5 bases, with 7 bases between the two germline ends. In germline, CDR1 is SGHRS, CDR2 YFSETQ. The CDR3 covers 12 residues. CDR3 sequence: CASSRATGELFF. The CDR3, as DNA: TGCGCCAGCAGTAGGGCAACCGGGGAGCTGTTTTTT.

The genes are TRBV20-1 and TRBJ2-3; TRBD1 agrees at 7 bases. The CDR3 is 14 amino acids. After removal of 5 bases from V and 2 bases from J, the junction contained 7 bases not matched to a gene. Germline-derived CDR1 and CDR2 are DFQATT and SNEGSKA (reference sequence). The CDR3 reads CSAQPGQNTDTQYF. For the CDR3, the DNA is TGCAGTGCTCAACCGGGACAGAACACAGATACGCAGTATTTT.

This clonotype was recorded a few times. V gene TRBV7-2 combines with J gene TRBJ1-1; no firm D call. Trimming stripped 8 bases from V and 6 bases from J, with 25 bases between. From germline, CDR1 is SGHTA and CDR2 FQGNSA. The CDR3 is 16 residues long. CDR3 nucleotide sequence: TGTGCCAGCCAACCGAACCCCACCTTGCGCACCGCTGAAGCTTTCTTT. Translation: CASQPNPTLRTAEAFF. Using reference TRBV7-2 and TRBJ1-1 for the parts outside the CDR3, the full variable domain is GAGVSQSPSNKVTEKGKDVELRCDPISGHTALYWYRQSLGQGLEFLIYFQGNSAPDKSGLPSDRFSAERTGGSVSTLTIQRTQQEDSAVYLCASQPNPTLRTAEAFFGQGTRLTVV.

This clonotype showed up many times. The chain joins TRBV12-3 or TRBV12-4 to TRBJ2-3, with D unclear. Between the trimmed V and J ends, which lost 2 bases and 2 bases, there was a span of 11 bases. The CDR3 runs 15 residues. The CDR3 protein is CASSLIIGSTDTQYF. In nucleotides, the CDR3 is TGTGCCAGCAGTTTAATAATCGGCTCCACAGATACGCAGTATTTT.

This clonotype has ten or more counts. The rearrangement uses TRBV13 and TRBJ1-2, with 8 bases matching TRBD1. The CDR3 is 13 amino acids. The germline V gene encodes CDR1 PRHDT and CDR2 FYEKMQ (reference sequence). V was clipped by 5 bases and J by 4 bases; unmatched bases: 3. CDR3 amino acids: CASSRQGIYGYTF. Here the CDR3 DNA reads TGTGCCAGCAGCAGACAGGGGATCTATGGCTACACCTTC.

This clonotype was found a few times. The chain is built from TRBV5-5 and TRBJ2-3; unclear D gene. The germline V and J ends were trimmed by 1 base and 3 bases, with 12 bases remaining between them. The CDR3 runs to 15 residues. Germline-derived CDR1 and CDR2 are SGHKS and YYEKEE (reference sequence). DNA for the CDR3: TGTGCCAGCAGCTTGAGCCCCCTAGATACAGATACGCAGTATTTT. It codes for CASSLSPLDTDTQYF.

This clonotype was recorded many times. The chain recombines TRBV7-2 with TRBJ2-5; D is perhaps TRBD1 (5 bases). CDR3 size: 16 residues. Trimming left V 5 bases short and J 2 bases short, with 18 bases between. Germline CDR1 and CDR2: SGHTA and FQGNSA. CDR3 DNA sequence: TGTGCCAGCAGCACTTATACGACAGCATTACAAGAGACCCAGTACTTC. Translating gives CASSTYTTALQETQYF.

The chain combines TRBV11-2 with TRBJ1-4; D gene ambiguous. The CDR3 is made up of 14 amino acids. Germline V gene sequence: CDR1 SGHAT, CDR2 FQNNGV. Trimming removed 4 bases at V and 2 bases at J, with 8 bases between. For the CDR3, the DNA is TGTGCCAGCAGCTCAAGGAAGACTAATGAAAAACTGTTTTTT. Protein: CASSSRKTNEKLFF.

In its sample, this clonotype was seen a few times. The chain carries TRBV7-6 and TRBJ1-2, with a tentative D call TRBD1 (6 bases). Germline loops: CDR1 SGHVS, CDR2 FNYEAQ. Trimming took 3 bases from V and 4 from J, leaving 15 bases between them. The CDR3 loop spans 15 amino acids. This CDR3 reads CASSLEDSSSYGYTF. The CDR3 DNA is TGTGCCAGCAGCTTGGAGGACAGTTCTTCCTATGGCTACACCTTC. The variable domain in full, completed from reference TRBV7-6 and TRBJ1-2, reads GAGVSQSPRYKVTKRGQDVALRCDPISGHVSLYWYRQALGQGPEFLTYFNYEAQQDKSGLPNDRFSAERPEGSISTLTIQRTEQRDSAMYRCASSLEDSSSYGYTFGSGTRLTVV.